This entry features one T cell receptor beta chain sequence. This clone was counted between two and nine times. Its specific antigen is unknown. The record has no base qualities; no much larger clone is one base away. Libraries were built with the immunoSEQ multiplex PCR assay. RNA was extracted from all samples and reverse transcribed into cDNA, which served as template for TCR sequencing. SuperScript III was used to make first-strand cDNA, primed with a 2:1 mix of oligo-dT and random hexamers. A synthetic immune receptor repertoire was used to assess amplification bias, and residual bias was removed computationally. The authors' pipeline ran thus. Raw reads were preprocessed to remove errors, and CDR3 was defined by IMGT conventions from the conserved cysteine to phenylalanine. To get clonality, Shannon entropy was normalized by log2 of the number of productive unique TCRs and the result was subtracted from 1. Scalp TCRbeta sequences were cross-referenced with sorted blood CD4 and CD8 repertoires so that the CD4 or CD8 identity of scalp clones could be inferred. Entries here come from immuneACCESS through TCRdb and include only in-frame sequences with V and J called. Some clones fail to appear in such tables; in the studies checked, an unresolved V gene covers under half of the shortfall, and the cause of the remainder is unknown. V, J and clone size are those of that table, while D and trimming were read from the DNA. For this sample the table gives 140,000 to 150,000 clones, of which about three fifths were detected only once. Clones ranked in the top ten supply 5% to 7% of the sample.

This sample is part of a study of CD8+ T cells in alopecia areata (dated by TCRdb to 2016 to 2019). Context from the whole study: Treated patients were enrolled in an open-label pilot trial of oral tofacitinib, 5 to 10 mg twice daily, for moderate-to-severe alopecia areata. Scalp clonality was compared across normal scalp (n=4), patchy alopecia areata scalp (n=8), and alopecia totalis/universalis scalp (n=8). Patients on tofacitinib were biopsied at baseline and after 4 and 24 weeks of treatment, and several of the patients also had a later scalp biopsy. The study used high-throughput TCRbeta sequencing to examine T cell clonal expansion in alopecia areata, in both the C3H/HeJ mouse model and human patients. RNA was extracted with the PAXgene miRNA kit for fixed scalp, the miRNeasy kit for PBMCs, and the RNeasy kit for mouse skin. Tofacitinib was given for 6 to 18 months, followed by 6 months of follow-up off drug to assess delayed response and recurrence. TCRbeta CDR3 regions were amplified by immunoSEQ multiplex PCR with 35 Vbeta forward and 13 Jbeta reverse primers. Human TCRbeta sequencing covered scalp tissue and sorted CD4+ and CD8+ peripheral blood T cells from patchy and totalis/universalis alopecia areata patients and healthy controls.

V drops 0 bases and J drops 2 bases, leaving 8 bases in between. From a lookup of the germline V gene (reference sequence), CDR1 and CDR2 are SEHNR and FQNEAQ. Inclusive of the bounding cysteine and phenylalanine, the CDR3 is 15 residues long. Here the CDR3 DNA is all that survives: 45 bases in frame from base 1. Summary of the overall study and its limitations: Compared with normal scalp, lesional scalp had higher clonality and more expanded CD8+ clones, particularly in alopecia totalis/universalis, a pattern that suggests antigenic drive. Unlike mouse skin, which is dominated by gammadelta T cells, normal human skin has resident alphabeta T cells that are also sequenced, and this complicates analysis of the scalp TCR repertoire. TCR sequences shared between patients were less clear than in mice, possibly partly because of HLA diversity in the patient population.

Read against the paper, the sample's time point label means: baseline before oral tofacitinib. Lesional scalp punch biopsies and peripheral blood were obtained from alopecia areata patients. After PBMCs were isolated by density centrifugation and stained for CD3, CD4 and CD8, a FACSAria was used to sort CD4+ and CD8+ T cells. Sequenced material: CD4+ T cells sorted from blood, taken at week 0. The V and J genes are TRBV7-9 and TRBJ1-5; the D segment cannot be called with confidence. This sequence was found in a human donor with alopecia areata. The DNA sequence is given as TGTGCCAGCAGCTTAGCTGGAGGTGGCAATCAGCCCCAGCATTTT. The encoded protein is CASSLAGGGNQPQHF. When the CDR3 is completed using the reference TRBV7-9 and TRBJ1-5 genes on either side, the full variable domain is DTGVSQNPRHKITKRGQNVTFRCDPISEHNRLYWYRQTLGQGPEFLTYFQNEAQLEKSRLLSDRFSAERPKGSFSTLEIQRTEQGDSAMYLCASSLAGGGNQPQHFGDGTRLSIL.